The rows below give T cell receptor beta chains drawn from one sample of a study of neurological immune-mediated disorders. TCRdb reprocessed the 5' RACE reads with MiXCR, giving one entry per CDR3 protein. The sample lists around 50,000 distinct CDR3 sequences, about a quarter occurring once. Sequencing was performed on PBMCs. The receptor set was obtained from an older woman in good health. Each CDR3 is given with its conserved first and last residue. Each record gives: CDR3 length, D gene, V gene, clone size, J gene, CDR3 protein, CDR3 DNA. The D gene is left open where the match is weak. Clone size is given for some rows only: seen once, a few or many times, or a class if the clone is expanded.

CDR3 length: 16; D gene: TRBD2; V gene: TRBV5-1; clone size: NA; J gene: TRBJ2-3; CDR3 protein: CASSSTSGGATDTQYF; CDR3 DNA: TGCGCCAGCAGCTCGACTAGCGGGGGTGCGACAGATACGCAGTATTTT
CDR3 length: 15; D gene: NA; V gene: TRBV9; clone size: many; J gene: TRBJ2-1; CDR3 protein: CASRRLGSSYNEQFF; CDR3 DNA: TGTGCCAGCCGACGACTAGGAAGCTCCTACAATGAGCAGTTCTTC
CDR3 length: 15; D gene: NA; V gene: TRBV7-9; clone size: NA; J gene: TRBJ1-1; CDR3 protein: CASSFHPGVDTEAFF; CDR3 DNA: TGTGCCAGCAGCTTTCATCCAGGGGTAGACACTGAAGCTTTCTTT
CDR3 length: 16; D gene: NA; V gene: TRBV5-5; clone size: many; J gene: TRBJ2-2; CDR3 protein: CASSFSLGANTGELFF; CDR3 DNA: TGTGCCAGCAGCTTCTCCCTGGGGGCTAACACCGGGGAGCTGTTTTTT
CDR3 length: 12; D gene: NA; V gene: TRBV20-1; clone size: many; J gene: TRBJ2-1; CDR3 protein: CSAPRQMNEQFF; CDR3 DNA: TGCAGTGCTCCTCGACAGATGAATGAGCAGTTCTTC
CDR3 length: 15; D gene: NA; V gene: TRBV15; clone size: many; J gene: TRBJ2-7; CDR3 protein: CATSPQEGPTDEQYF; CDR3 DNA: TGTGCCACCAGCCCCCAAGAGGGACCTACGGACGAGCAGTACTTC
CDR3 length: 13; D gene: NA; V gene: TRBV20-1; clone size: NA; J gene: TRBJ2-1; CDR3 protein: CSASPDPYNEQFF; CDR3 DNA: TGCAGTGCTAGCCCCGACCCTTACAATGAGCAGTTCTTC
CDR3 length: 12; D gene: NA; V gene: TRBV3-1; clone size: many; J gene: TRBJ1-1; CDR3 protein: CASSQGDTEAFF; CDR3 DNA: TGTGCCAGCAGCCAAGGAGACACTGAAGCTTTCTTT
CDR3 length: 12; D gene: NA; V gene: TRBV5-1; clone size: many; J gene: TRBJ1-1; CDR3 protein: CASRQLNTEAFF; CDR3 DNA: TGCGCCAGCAGACAGCTGAACACTGAAGCTTTCTTT
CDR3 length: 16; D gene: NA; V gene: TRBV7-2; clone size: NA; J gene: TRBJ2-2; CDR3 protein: CASSLAGLANTGELFF; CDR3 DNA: TGTGCCAGCAGCTTAGCGGGGCTGGCAAACACCGGGGAGCTGTTTTTT
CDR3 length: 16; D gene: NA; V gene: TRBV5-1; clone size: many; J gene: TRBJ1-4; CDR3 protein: CASSSPDTIANEKLFF; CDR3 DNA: TGCGCCAGCAGCTCGCCGGACACGATCGCTAATGAAAAACTGTTTTTT
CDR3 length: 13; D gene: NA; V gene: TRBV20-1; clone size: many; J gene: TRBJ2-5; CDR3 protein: CSQLGNSKETQYF; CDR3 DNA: TGCAGTCAACTCGGGAATTCAAAAGAGACCCAGTACTTC
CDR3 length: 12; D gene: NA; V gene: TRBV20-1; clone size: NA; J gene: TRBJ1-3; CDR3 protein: CSARLGGNTIYF; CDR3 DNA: TGCAGTGCTAGGCTGGGTGGAAACACCATATATTTT
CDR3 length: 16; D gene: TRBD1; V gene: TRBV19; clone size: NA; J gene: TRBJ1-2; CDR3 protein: CASSTSGTGLQYGYTF; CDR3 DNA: TGTGCCAGTAGTACTAGCGGGACAGGCTTGCAGTATGGCTACACCTTC
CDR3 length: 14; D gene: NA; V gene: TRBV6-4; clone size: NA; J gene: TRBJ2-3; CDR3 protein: CPTSSVADTDTQYF; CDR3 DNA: TGCCCTACCAGCAGCGTAGCGGACACAGATACGCAGTATTTT
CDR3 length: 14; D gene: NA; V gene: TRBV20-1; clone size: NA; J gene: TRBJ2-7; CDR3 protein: CSARQRMSSYEQYF; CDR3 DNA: TGCAGTGCTAGACAACGGATGAGCTCCTACGAGCAGTACTTC
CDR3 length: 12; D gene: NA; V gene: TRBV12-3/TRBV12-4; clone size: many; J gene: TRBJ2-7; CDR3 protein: CATAPYGYEQYF; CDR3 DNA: TGTGCCACCGCTCCGTATGGCTACGAGCAGTACTTC
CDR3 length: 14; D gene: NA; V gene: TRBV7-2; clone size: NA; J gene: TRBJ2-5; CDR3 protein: CASSLARLQETQYF; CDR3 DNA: TGTGCCAGCAGCTTAGCCAGGCTTCAAGAGACCCAGTACTTC
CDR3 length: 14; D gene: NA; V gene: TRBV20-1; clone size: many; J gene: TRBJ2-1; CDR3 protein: CSARDHSGLNEQFF; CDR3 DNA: TGCAGTGCTAGAGACCATAGCGGCCTCAATGAGCAGTTCTTC
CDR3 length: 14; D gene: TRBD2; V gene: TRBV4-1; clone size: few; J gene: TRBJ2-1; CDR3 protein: CASSPGLAYNEQFF; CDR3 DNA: TGCGCCAGCAGCCCGGGACTAGCGTACAATGAGCAGTTCTTC
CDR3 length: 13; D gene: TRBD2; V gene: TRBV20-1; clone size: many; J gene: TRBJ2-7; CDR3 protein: CSARASGTYEQYF; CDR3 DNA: TGCAGTGCTAGGGCTAGCGGGACCTACGAGCAGTACTTC
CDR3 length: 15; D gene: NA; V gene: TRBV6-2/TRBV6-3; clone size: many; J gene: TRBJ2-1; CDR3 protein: CASSPTVEGYNEQFF; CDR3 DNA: TGTGCCAGCAGTCCCACGGTAGAGGGCTACAATGAGCAGTTCTTC
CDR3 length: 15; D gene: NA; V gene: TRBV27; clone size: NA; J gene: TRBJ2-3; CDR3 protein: CASSLSPHDTDTQYF; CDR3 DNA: TGTGCCAGCAGTTTATCACCCCATGACACAGATACGCAGTATTTT
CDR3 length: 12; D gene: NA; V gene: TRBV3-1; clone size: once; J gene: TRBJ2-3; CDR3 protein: CASSQLSDTQYF; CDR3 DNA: TGTGCCAGCAGCCAATTATCAGATACGCAGTATTTT
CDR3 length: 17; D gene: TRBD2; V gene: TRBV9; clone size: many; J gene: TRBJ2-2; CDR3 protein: CASSYTSGVTNTGELFF; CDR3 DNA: TGTGCCAGCAGCTATACTAGCGGAGTGACAAACACCGGGGAGCTGTTTTTT
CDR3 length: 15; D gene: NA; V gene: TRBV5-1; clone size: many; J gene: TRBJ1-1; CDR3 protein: CASSFPDRMNTEAFF; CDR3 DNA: TGCGCCAGCAGCTTTCCCGACCGCATGAACACTGAAGCTTTCTTT
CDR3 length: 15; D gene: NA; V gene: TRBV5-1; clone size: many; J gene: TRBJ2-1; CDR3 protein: CASSPTPSSYNEQFF; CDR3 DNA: TGCGCCAGCAGCCCCACACCAAGCTCCTACAATGAGCAGTTCTTC
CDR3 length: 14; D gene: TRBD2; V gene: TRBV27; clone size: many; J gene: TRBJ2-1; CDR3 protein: CASKLAESYNEQFF; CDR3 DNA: TGTGCCAGCAAACTAGCGGAGTCCTACAATGAGCAGTTCTTC
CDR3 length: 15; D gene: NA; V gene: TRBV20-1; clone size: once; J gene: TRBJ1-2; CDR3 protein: CSARDPAVSLYGYTF; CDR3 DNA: TGCAGTGCTAGAGACCCGGCGGTGTCGCTGTATGGCTACACCTTC
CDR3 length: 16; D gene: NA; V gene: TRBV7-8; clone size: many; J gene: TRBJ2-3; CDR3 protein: CASSLRAGWNTDTQYF; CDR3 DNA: TGTGCCAGCAGCTTAAGGGCCGGTTGGAACACAGATACGCAGTATTTT
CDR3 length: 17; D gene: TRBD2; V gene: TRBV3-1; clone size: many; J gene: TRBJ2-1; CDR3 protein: CASSPRRSSGRDNEQFF; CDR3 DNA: TGTGCCAGCAGCCCCCGGAGGTCTAGCGGGAGAGACAATGAGCAGTTCTTC